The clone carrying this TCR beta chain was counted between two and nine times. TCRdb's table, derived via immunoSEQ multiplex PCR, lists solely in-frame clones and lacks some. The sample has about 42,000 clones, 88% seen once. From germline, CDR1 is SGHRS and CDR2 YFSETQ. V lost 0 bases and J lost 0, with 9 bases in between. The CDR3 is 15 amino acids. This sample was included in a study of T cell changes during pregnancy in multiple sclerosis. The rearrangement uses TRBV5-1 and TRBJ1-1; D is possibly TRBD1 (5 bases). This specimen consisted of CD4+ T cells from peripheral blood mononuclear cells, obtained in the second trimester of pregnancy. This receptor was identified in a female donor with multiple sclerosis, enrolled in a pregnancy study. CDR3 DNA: TGCGCCAGCAGCTTGGCGGGGACTGTGAACACTGAAGCTTTCTTT. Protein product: CASSLAGTVNTEAFF.